The present TCR beta chain was sequenced within a study of blood T cell repertoires in COVID-19. Sequencing was performed with immunoSEQ multiplex PCR; in TCRdb, only in-frame clones are kept and a portion is missing. The sample records roughly 420,000 clones, 88% being singletons. CDR1 is GTSNPN and CDR2 is SVGIG in the germline V gene (reference sequence). The CDR3 spans 13 residues. V lost 1 base to trimming and J lost 6 bases; unmatched junction nucleotides: 2. A few counts support this clone. The receptor's source is a woman aged 25-40 years with acute COVID-19. The sequencing sample was made of PBMCs or T cells enriched from blood (not recorded which). The J gene is TRBJ1-1, the V gene TRBV30, with TRBD1 matching 10 bases. Here the CDR3 reads CAWSGQGAAEAFF. The DNA for the CDR3 is TGTGCCTGGAGTGGACAGGGGGCCGCTGAAGCTTTCTTT.